The T cell receptor beta chain described here comes from a study of T cell repertoires in cytomegalovirus infection. About the study: Use of recently identified HLA-C-restricted and well-studied HLA-B-restricted CMV epitopes was part of the study. Study-wide results and limits: Totalled public TCR beta family frequency picked out people who carried CMV plus the relevant HLA.

About this clonotype: The target antigen is unknown.

The CDR3 contains 16 residues. Trimming cost V 4 bases and J 6 bases, with 16 bases left between them. Germline V gives CDR1 MDHEN, CDR2 SYDVKM. In TCRdb, the reads were re-called with MiXCR into one record per CDR3 protein. In the table there are around 710,000 distinct CDR3 sequences, 29% of which are singletons. The sample consisted of cultured CD8+ T cells from PBMCs, taken from culture after CMV antigen stimulation. V and J are TRBV28 and TRBJ1-6, with D unclear. The TCR originated in a human donor in good health (CMV status not recorded). Some clones in this sample may be carry-over from other donors' samples. CDR3 protein: CASSWRMGLGNSPLHF. CDR3 sequence (DNA): TGTGCCAGCAGTTGGCGTATGGGTCTAGGTAATTCACCCCTCCACTTT.